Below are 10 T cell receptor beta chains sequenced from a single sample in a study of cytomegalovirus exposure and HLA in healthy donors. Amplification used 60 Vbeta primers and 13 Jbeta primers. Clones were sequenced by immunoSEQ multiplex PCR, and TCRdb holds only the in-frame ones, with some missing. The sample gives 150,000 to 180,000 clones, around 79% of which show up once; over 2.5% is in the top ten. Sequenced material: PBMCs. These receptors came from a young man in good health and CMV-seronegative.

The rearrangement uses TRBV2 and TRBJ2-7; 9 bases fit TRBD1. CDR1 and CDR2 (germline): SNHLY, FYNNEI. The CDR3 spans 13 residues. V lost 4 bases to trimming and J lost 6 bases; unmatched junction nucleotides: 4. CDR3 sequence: CASSGQGVGEQYV. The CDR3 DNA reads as TGTGCCAGCAGTGGACAGGGGGTGGGCGAGCAGTACGTC.

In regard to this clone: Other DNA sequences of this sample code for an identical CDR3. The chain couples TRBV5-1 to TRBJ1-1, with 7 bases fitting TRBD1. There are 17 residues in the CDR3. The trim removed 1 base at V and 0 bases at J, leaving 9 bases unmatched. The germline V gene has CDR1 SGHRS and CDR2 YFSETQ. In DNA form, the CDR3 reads TGCGCCAGCAGCTTGAGTAGGGGGCGAGGCATGAACACTGAAGCTTTCTTT. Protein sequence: CASSLSRGRGMNTEAFF.

The CDR3: CATATGPTDTQYF. Here the CDR3 DNA reads TGTGCCACCGCGACAGGGCCCACAGATACGCAGTATTTT. V gene TRBV11-3 combines with J gene TRBJ2-3, with 7 bases that match TRBD1. CDR1 SGHNT and CDR2 YENEEA come from the germline V gene. This CDR3 region has 13 residues. The junction had 6 bases not matched to a gene; V was cut back by 10 bases and J by 2 bases.

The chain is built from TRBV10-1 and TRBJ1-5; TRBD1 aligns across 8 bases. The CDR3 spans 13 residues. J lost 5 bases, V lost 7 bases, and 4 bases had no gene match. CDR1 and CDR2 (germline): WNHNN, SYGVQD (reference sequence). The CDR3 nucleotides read TGCGCCAGCAATCACAGGGGGGATCAGCCCCAGCATTTT. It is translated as CASNHRGDQPQHF.

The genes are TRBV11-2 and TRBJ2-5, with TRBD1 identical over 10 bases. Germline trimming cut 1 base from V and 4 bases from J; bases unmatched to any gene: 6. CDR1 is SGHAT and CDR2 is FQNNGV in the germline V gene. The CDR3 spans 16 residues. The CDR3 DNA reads TGTGCCAGCAGCTTAGGTCCGGGACAGGGGATAGAGACCCAGTACTTC. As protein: CASSLGPGQGIETQYF.

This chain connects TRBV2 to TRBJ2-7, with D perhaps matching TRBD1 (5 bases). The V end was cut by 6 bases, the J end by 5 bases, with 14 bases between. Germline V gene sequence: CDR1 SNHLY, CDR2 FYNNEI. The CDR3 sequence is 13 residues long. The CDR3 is CASRGPGLNEQYF. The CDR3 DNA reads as TGTGCCAGCAGAGGCCCAGGGCTGAACGAGCAGTACTTC.

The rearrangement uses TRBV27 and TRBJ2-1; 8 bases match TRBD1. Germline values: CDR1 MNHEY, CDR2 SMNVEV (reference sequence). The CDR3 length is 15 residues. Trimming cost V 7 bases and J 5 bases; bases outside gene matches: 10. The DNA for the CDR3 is TGTGCCAGCAAGGACCCGGGACAGGTAGACAATGAGCAGTTCTTC. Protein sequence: CASKDPGQVDNEQFF.

In nucleotides, the CDR3 is TGTGCCAGCAGACAGGGCCCTTGGGGCTACACCTTC. This encodes CASRQGPWGYTF. The chain carries TRBV4-2 and TRBJ1-2, with D perhaps TRBD1 (6 bases). The CDR3 contains 12 residues. The germline V gene has CDR1 LGHNA and CDR2 YNFKEQ. Trimming took 6 bases from V and 8 from J, leaving 13 bases between them.

The CDR3 region is CASSVRTAYNEQFF. Written as DNA, the CDR3 is TGTGCCAGCAGTGTACGGACAGCTTACAATGAGCAGTTCTTC. The chain couples TRBV2 to TRBJ2-1, with D perhaps TRBD1 (6 bases). The CDR3 totals 14 residues. With 4 bases removed from V and 4 bases from J, the gap between germline ends came to 11 bases. Germline V gives CDR1 SNHLY, CDR2 FYNNEI.

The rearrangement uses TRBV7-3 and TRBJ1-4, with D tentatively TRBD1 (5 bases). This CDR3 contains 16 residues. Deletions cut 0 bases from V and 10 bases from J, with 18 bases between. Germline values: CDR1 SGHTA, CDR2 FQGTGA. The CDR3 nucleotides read TGTGCCAGCAGCTTAACGATCAACAGGATGCTCGGAAAACTGTTTTTT. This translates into CASSLTINRMLGKLFF.